This is a list of T cell receptor beta chains from one sample in a study of T cell repertoires in cytomegalovirus infection. These receptors are not linked to any known antigen. From the reads, TCRdb called clonotypes with MiXCR, one entry per CDR3 protein. The repertoire holds about 900,000 distinct CDR3 sequences, roughly 30% seen once, with roughly 13% in the top ten. The starting material was cultured CD8+ T cells from PBMCs, obtained from culture after CMV antigen stimulation. Source of these receptors: a human donor in good health (CMV status not recorded). Some clones in this sample may be carry-over from other donors' samples. The CDR3 runs from the conserved cysteine through the conserved F or W. The order of the fields is CDR3 protein, CDR3 DNA, V gene, CDR3 length, D gene, J gene, clone size. D genes are given only for firm matches. Clone size is not always given. Where it is, it says once, few, many or a class for expanded clones.

CDR3aa: CASSSAGTVAYEQYF; CDR3nt: TGTGCCAGCAGCTCTGCCGGGACGGTTGCTTACGAGCAGTACTTC; v_gene: TRBV7-9; len: 15; d_gene: -; j_gene: TRBJ2-7; abundance: -
CDR3aa: CASSLVATGREAFF; CDR3nt: TGTGCCAGCAGCTTAGTGGCTACAGGGCGTGAAGCTTTCTTT; v_gene: TRBV7-9; len: 14; d_gene: -; j_gene: TRBJ1-1; abundance: few
CDR3aa: CASGRVTDTQYF; CDR3nt: TGTGCCAGTGGAAGGGTCACAGATACGCAGTATTTT; v_gene: TRBV27; len: 12; d_gene: -; j_gene: TRBJ2-3; abundance: -
CDR3aa: CASILSPTRDLRGGELFF; CDR3nt: TGTGCCAGCATCCTATCACCGACCCGAGACCTGAGGGGGGGGGAGCTGTTTTTT; v_gene: TRBV2; len: 18; d_gene: -; j_gene: TRBJ2-2; abundance: few
CDR3aa: CASSTHGYYNSPLHF; CDR3nt: TGTGCCAGCAGCACCCACGGTTACTATAATTCACCCCTCCACTTT; v_gene: TRBV5-8; len: 15; d_gene: -; j_gene: TRBJ1-6; abundance: -
CDR3aa: CASSYAHLDSYNSPLHF; CDR3nt: TGTGCCAGCAGTTACGCCCATCTGGACTCCTATAATTCACCCCTCCACTTT; v_gene: TRBV6-6; len: 17; d_gene: -; j_gene: TRBJ1-6; abundance: many
CDR3aa: CASSVALNGHRGSSENTIYF; CDR3nt: TGTGCCAGCAGCGTAGCTTTAAACGGCCACAGGGGAAGCTCTGAAAACACCATATATTTT; v_gene: TRBV9; len: 20; d_gene: TRBD1; j_gene: TRBJ1-3; abundance: -
CDR3aa: CASSWASGVTDTQYF; CDR3nt: TGCGCCAGCAGCTGGGCTAGCGGGGTGACAGATACGCAGTATTTT; v_gene: TRBV5-1; len: 15; d_gene: TRBD2; j_gene: TRBJ2-3; abundance: -
CDR3aa: CASTSVGGGFVDEQFF; CDR3nt: TGTGCCAGTACCTCCGTAGGGGGGGGGTTTGTAGATGAGCAGTTCTTC; v_gene: TRBV19; len: 16; d_gene: -; j_gene: TRBJ2-1; abundance: -
CDR3aa: CASSETWGYEQYF; CDR3nt: TGTGCCAGCAGTGAAACCTGGGGATACGAGCAGTACTTC; v_gene: TRBV2; len: 13; d_gene: -; j_gene: TRBJ2-7; abundance: -
CDR3aa: CASSLDSVDKPQHF; CDR3nt: TGTGCCAGCAGTTTGGACAGTGTGGATAAGCCCCAGCATTTT; v_gene: TRBV27; len: 14; d_gene: -; j_gene: TRBJ1-5; abundance: -
CDR3aa: CASSETASGEAFF; CDR3nt: TGTGCCAGCAGTGAGACAGCATCGGGTGAAGCTTTCTTT; v_gene: TRBV12-3/TRBV12-4; len: 13; d_gene: -; j_gene: TRBJ1-1; abundance: few
CDR3aa: CASNKRGVKGHTEAFF; CDR3nt: TGTGCCAGCAATAAAAGGGGTGTAAAGGGGCACACTGAAGCTTTCTTT; v_gene: TRBV7-9; len: 16; d_gene: -; j_gene: TRBJ1-1; abundance: -
CDR3aa: CASSLGGSLHF; CDR3nt: TGTGCCAGCAGCTTAGGGGGTAGCCTCCACTTT; v_gene: TRBV11-2; len: 11; d_gene: -; j_gene: TRBJ1-6; abundance: once
CDR3aa: CASRKGGGYTF; CDR3nt: TGTGCCAGCAGAAAGGGGGGTGGCTACACCTTC; v_gene: TRBV7-9; len: 11; d_gene: -; j_gene: TRBJ1-2; abundance: few
CDR3aa: CASSYGGLAGGPDTGELFF; CDR3nt: TGTGCCAGCAGTTACGGGGGACTAGCGGGGGGGCCGGACACCGGGGAGCTGTTTTTT; v_gene: TRBV6-5; len: 19; d_gene: TRBD2; j_gene: TRBJ2-2; abundance: -
CDR3aa: CASGGSYYGYTF; CDR3nt: TGTGCCAGCGGTGGCAGCTACTATGGCTACACCTTC; v_gene: TRBV2; len: 12; d_gene: -; j_gene: TRBJ1-2; abundance: -
CDR3aa: CATSSPGETQYF; CDR3nt: TGTGCCACCAGCAGTCCGGGGGAGACCCAGTACTTC; v_gene: TRBV15; len: 12; d_gene: -; j_gene: TRBJ2-5; abundance: few
CDR3aa: CASSFGGTGGQFF; CDR3nt: TGTGCCAGCAGTTTCGGGGGGACAGGTGGTCAGTTCTTC; v_gene: TRBV12-3/TRBV12-4; len: 13; d_gene: -; j_gene: TRBJ2-1; abundance: few
CDR3aa: CASSLGAGPNTEAFF; CDR3nt: TGTGCCAGCAGCTTAGGGGCAGGGCCGAACACTGAAGCTTTCTTT; v_gene: TRBV7-6; len: 15; d_gene: -; j_gene: TRBJ1-1; abundance: many
CDR3aa: CASRLGGRDEQFF; CDR3nt: TGTGCCAGCAGATTAGGAGGGAGAGACGAGCAGTTCTTC; v_gene: TRBV7-9; len: 13; d_gene: -; j_gene: TRBJ2-1; abundance: -
CDR3aa: CASSQTGASLDTQYF; CDR3nt: TGTGCCAGCAGCCAAACAGGGGCCTCCCTAGATACGCAGTATTTT; v_gene: TRBV14; len: 15; d_gene: TRBD1; j_gene: TRBJ2-3; abundance: -
CDR3aa: CASSEAVTGGLNQPQHF; CDR3nt: TGTGCCAGCAGTGAAGCGGTAACGGGGGGCTTAAATCAGCCCCAGCATTTT; v_gene: TRBV6-1; len: 17; d_gene: -; j_gene: TRBJ1-5; abundance: many
CDR3aa: CASSYSTEPGYNEQFF; CDR3nt: TGTGCCAGCAGTTACTCGACAGAACCGGGTTACAATGAGCAGTTCTTC; v_gene: TRBV6-2/TRBV6-3; len: 16; d_gene: -; j_gene: TRBJ2-1; abundance: -
CDR3aa: CASSGYPGYTF; CDR3nt: TGTGCCAGCAGTGGATACCCGGGCTACACCTTC; v_gene: TRBV12-3/TRBV12-4; len: 11; d_gene: -; j_gene: TRBJ1-2; abundance: few
CDR3aa: CASRRETSNNEQFF; CDR3nt: TGTGCCAGCAGACGCGAGACTAGCAACAATGAGCAGTTCTTC; v_gene: TRBV27; len: 14; d_gene: TRBD2; j_gene: TRBJ2-1; abundance: few
CDR3aa: CSVLGGSGLFF; CDR3nt: TGCAGCGTTCTGGGAGGCAGCGGGCTGTTTTTT; v_gene: TRBV29-1; len: 11; d_gene: -; j_gene: TRBJ2-2; abundance: -
CDR3aa: CVSRPRVRGNENTEAFF; CDR3nt: TGTGTCAGTAGACCCAGAGTACGAGGCAACGAGAACACTGAAGCTTTCTTT; v_gene: TRBV7-2; len: 17; d_gene: -; j_gene: TRBJ1-1; abundance: -
CDR3aa: CASSYSETSGAENEQFF; CDR3nt: TGTGCCAGCAGTTACTCGGAAACTAGCGGGGCGGAGAATGAGCAGTTCTTC; v_gene: TRBV6-5; len: 17; d_gene: TRBD2; j_gene: TRBJ2-1; abundance: few
CDR3aa: CASSHQLDYGYTF; CDR3nt: TGCGCCAGCAGCCACCAACTGGACTATGGCTACACCTTC; v_gene: TRBV4-1; len: 13; d_gene: -; j_gene: TRBJ1-2; abundance: few
CDR3aa: CASSQVWGSSYNEQFF; CDR3nt: TGCGCCAGCAGCCAAGTTTGGGGGAGCTCCTACAATGAGCAGTTCTTC; v_gene: TRBV4-3; len: 16; d_gene: -; j_gene: TRBJ2-1; abundance: -
CDR3aa: CASSQVPLPVNTEAFF; CDR3nt: TGCGCCAGCAGCCAGGTTCCTTTACCGGTTAACACTGAAGCTTTCTTT; v_gene: TRBV4-1; len: 16; d_gene: -; j_gene: TRBJ1-1; abundance: -
CDR3aa: CASTSADYNEQFF; CDR3nt: TGTGCCAGCACATCGGCAGACTACAATGAGCAGTTCTTC; v_gene: TRBV2; len: 13; d_gene: -; j_gene: TRBJ2-1; abundance: -
CDR3aa: CAGSTGGNQPQHF; CDR3nt: TGTGCCGGCAGCACAGGGGGCAATCAGCCCCAGCATTTT; v_gene: TRBV7-2; len: 13; d_gene: TRBD1; j_gene: TRBJ1-5; abundance: -
CDR3aa: CASSIRAGDQPQHF; CDR3nt: TGTGCCAGTAGTATAAGGGCGGGGGATCAGCCCCAGCATTTT; v_gene: TRBV19; len: 14; d_gene: -; j_gene: TRBJ1-5; abundance: once
CDR3aa: CAIRTGSSGNTIYF; CDR3nt: TGTGCCATCAGGACTGGCTCGTCTGGAAACACCATATATTTT; v_gene: TRBV10-3; len: 14; d_gene: -; j_gene: TRBJ1-3; abundance: -
CDR3aa: CASSDGTLEKLSF; CDR3nt: TGTGCCAGCAGTGACGGGACATTAGAAAAACTGTCTTTT; v_gene: TRBV28; len: 13; d_gene: -; j_gene: TRBJ1-4; abundance: once
CDR3aa: CASSSPVGSYEETQYF; CDR3nt: TGTGCCAGCAGCTCACCGGTCGGTTCTTATGAAGAGACCCAGTACTTC; v_gene: TRBV7-6; len: 16; d_gene: -; j_gene: TRBJ2-5; abundance: many
CDR3aa: CSVEGREGSSYEQYF; CDR3nt: TGCAGCGTTGAAGGGAGGGAGGGTAGCTCCTACGAGCAGTACTTC; v_gene: TRBV29-1; len: 15; d_gene: TRBD2; j_gene: TRBJ2-7; abundance: -
CDR3aa: CASSFVSGGRTDTQYF; CDR3nt: TGTGCCAGCAGTTTTGTAAGCGGGGGGCGAACAGATACGCAGTATTTT; v_gene: TRBV28; len: 16; d_gene: TRBD2; j_gene: TRBJ2-3; abundance: -
CDR3aa: CASSEGTPSTYEQYF; CDR3nt: TGTGCCAGTAGCGAGGGGACACCGTCAACCTACGAGCAGTACTTC; v_gene: TRBV19; len: 15; d_gene: -; j_gene: TRBJ2-7; abundance: -
CDR3aa: CASSSAGQGVYEQYF; CDR3nt: TGTGCCAGCAGCTCAGCTGGACAGGGTGTTTACGAGCAGTACTTC; v_gene: TRBV7-9; len: 15; d_gene: TRBD1; j_gene: TRBJ2-7; abundance: many
CDR3aa: CASSQRTGGSQPQHF; CDR3nt: TGTGCCAGCAGCCAACGGACAGGGGGCAGTCAGCCCCAGCATTTT; v_gene: TRBV4-2; len: 15; d_gene: TRBD1; j_gene: TRBJ1-5; abundance: few
CDR3aa: CAISSIDRSDLPNYGYTF; CDR3nt: TGTGCCATCAGTAGCATAGACAGGAGTGACTTGCCTAACTATGGCTACACCTTC; v_gene: TRBV10-3; len: 18; d_gene: -; j_gene: TRBJ1-2; abundance: few
CDR3aa: CASSVTANGNQPQHF; CDR3nt: TGTGCCAGTAGTGTCACAGCGAATGGCAATCAGCCCCAGCATTTT; v_gene: TRBV19; len: 15; d_gene: -; j_gene: TRBJ1-5; abundance: -